These 12 T cell receptor beta chains were all obtained from the same sample, sequenced in a study of CD8+ T cells in alopecia areata. RNA extraction and reverse transcription yielded cDNA as sequencing template. Generated by immunoSEQ multiplex PCR, the TCRdb table keeps only in-frame clones and is missing some. Reported are over 250,000 clones, none seen only once; the ten largest carry roughly 1.2%. The sorting of pooled cutaneous lymph node cells relied on CD4, CD8alpha, NKG2D, NKG2ACE and other markers. The sequenced sample was CD4+ T cells sorted from a lymph node. These receptor sequences come from a C3H/HeJ mouse with alopecia areata. For the strain, the MHC haplotype given is H2-k.

There are a few counts of this clone. Each gene name is a mouse one. The CDR3 is cut off 3 residues early in the read; its end comes from the germline J gene. The gene calls are TRBV12-1 and TRBJ1-6; TRBD1 matches at 9 bases. TRBJ1-6 is known as an ORF, though its function is uncertain. The CDR3 is 12 residues long. From germline, CDR1 is SGHSN and CDR2 HYEKVE. CDR3 bases read: TGTGCCAGCTCTCCCCGGGACAGGGAC. This sequence encodes CASSPRDRD. The full CDR3 reads CASSPRDRDLYF.

Comment on this clone: Each gene name is a mouse one. Read sequence stops 4 residues before the CDR3 end, and the germline J gene provides the missing end. The chain uses TRBV31 and TRBJ2-1, with 8 bases lining up with TRBD2. The CDR3 runs to 12 residues. Looked up from germline, CDR1 is GKSSPN and CDR2 is SITVG. CDR3 region: CACRDWQAEQFF. The CDR3 DNA, read in part, is TGTGCCTGCCGGGACTGGCAGGCT.

Worth noting for this clone: All gene names here are mouse names. Read coverage stops 4 residues before the CDR3 terminus; the germline J gene supplies the remainder. This CDR3 is also generated by other DNA sequences in the sample. This chain connects TRBV13-1 to TRBJ1-2, with D maybe TRBD1 (5 bases). The CDR3 runs to 13 residues. Trimming took off 7 bases at V and 2 bases at J, with 12 bases between the two ends. Germline CDR1 and CDR2: NSHNY and SYGAGN. The part of the CDR3 DNA that was read is TGTGCCAGCGGGACGGGGGGGAACTCC. Residues: CASGTGGNS. The complete CDR3 protein is CASGTGGNSDYTF.

A few counts support this clone. The gene symbols are mouse symbols. The read ends 3 residues shy of where the CDR3 ends; the end is completed using the germline J gene. The chain is built from TRBV5 and TRBJ1-6; 9 bases align to TRBD1. TRBJ1-6 is reported as an ORF; its role is uncertain. V lost 0 bases to trimming and J lost 7 bases; unmatched junction nucleotides: 4. The CDR3 has 16 amino acids. The V gene's germline CDR1 is LGHNA and CDR2 YNLKQL (reference sequence). CDR3 bases read: TGTGCCAGCAGCCAAGATCGTGGGACAGGGAATTCGCCC. It yields the protein CASSQDRGTGNSP. The whole CDR3 reads CASSQDRGTGNSPLYF.

This clone turned up a few times. Here the gene names and germline are mouse. The CDR3 protein is CASSDAGTSAEQFF. The CDR3 bases that were read are TGTGCCAGCAGTGATGCAGGGACATCAGCT. The chain combines TRBV13-1 with TRBJ2-1; perhaps TRBD1 as D (6 bases). The read ends 4 residues before the CDR3 terminus; that terminus is restored from the germline J gene. This CDR3 contains 14 residues. In germline, CDR1 is NSHNY, CDR2 SYGAGN.

There are a few counts of this clone. Germline and genes here are mouse. The CDR3 end falls 3 residues outside the read, so it is completed with the germline J gene. The chain uses TRBV1 and TRBJ1-6, with no clear D. TRBJ1-6 is flagged as an ORF with uncertain function. CDR3 length equals 13 residues. The germline CDR1 and CDR2 sequences are NSQYPW and LRSPGD (reference sequence). The V end was cut by 2 bases, the J end by 5 bases, with 4 bases between. Partial CDR3 DNA: TGCACCTGCAGTGCATCAAATAATTCGCCC. The encoded protein is CTCSASNNSP. The full CDR3 is CTCSASNNSPLYF.

Worth noting for this clone: Genes and germline come from the mouse. The CDR3 extends 4 residues past the end of the read, so its final part is completed from the germline J gene. The J gene is TRBJ2-5, the V gene TRBV13-1; 8 nucleotides align to TRBD1. Germline CDR1 NSHNY, CDR2 SYGAGN. The CDR3 has 14 residues. CDR3 DNA, as far as it was read: TGTGCCAGCAGTGATCCGGGACAGGAAGAC. This sequence encodes CASSDPGQED. The entire CDR3 protein reads CASSDPGQEDTQYF.

This clone occurred a few times. Genes and germline come from the mouse. The CDR3 end lies 4 residues beyond the end of the read and is filled in from the germline J gene. The genes are TRBV13-1 and TRBJ2-2, with a tentative D call TRBD1 (7 bases). This CDR3 region has 14 residues. Germline values: CDR1 NSHNY, CDR2 SYGAGN. CDR3 amino acids: CASSEEGAVGQLYF. The sequenced part of the CDR3 DNA is TGTGCCAGCAGTGAAGAGGGGGCAGTCGGG.

Of note for this clone: Gene names are the mouse ones. The read ends 4 residues early relative to the CDR3; the germline J gene fills the gap. This sequence joins TRBV19 and TRBJ2-1, with TRBD2 matching over 10 bases. Germline V CDR1 and CDR2: FNHDT, SITEND (reference sequence). J lost 0 bases, V lost 5 bases, and 5 bases had no gene match. CDR3 length: 16 residues. The chain's CDR3 is CASSPRTGGNYAEQFF. Incomplete CDR3 DNA: TGTGCCAGCAGCCCACGGACTGGGGGTAACTATGCT.

Comments on this clone: The germline and genes are mouse ones. The CDR3: CASGRDRGSYNSPLYF. Incomplete CDR3 DNA: TGTGCCAGCGGTCGGGACAGGGGATCCTATAATTCGCCC. This sequence joins TRBV13-2 and TRBJ1-6; 10 bases fit TRBD1. The observed sequence ends 3 residues before the CDR3 terminus, with the missing tail filled in from the germline J gene. TRBJ1-6 is known as an ORF, though its function is uncertain. Germline V gene data show CDR1 as NNHNN and CDR2 as SYGAGS (reference sequence). V gave up 4 bases and J gave up 1 base; unmatched junction bases: 2. This CDR3 comprises 16 residues.

This clone turned up a few times. Gene names and germline refer to mouse. The CDR3 is cut off 4 residues early in the read; its end comes from the germline J gene. The sample holds other DNA sequences that translate to the same CDR3. The chain uses TRBV1 and TRBJ2-4; D unclear. V lost 2 bases, J lost 3 bases, and 3 bases lay in between. Germline CDR1 NSQYPW, CDR2 LRSPGD (reference sequence). The CDR3 is 12 amino acids. The CDR3 bases that were read are TGCACCTGCAGTGCACAGCAAAAC. This sequence encodes CTCSAQQN. The whole CDR3 is CTCSAQQNTLYF.

Concerning this clone: Gene names refer to mouse genes. The part of the CDR3 DNA that was read is TGTGCCAGCAGGCGGACAGGAACCTAT. It translates to CASRRTGTY. The complete CDR3 protein is CASRRTGTYEQYF. The chain couples TRBV13-3 to TRBJ2-7; 7 nucleotides agree with TRBD1. From the germline J gene comes the end of the CDR3, since the read stops 4 residues before it. Germline CDR1 NNHDY, CDR2 SYVADS. CDR3 length: 13 residues. Trimming at V came to 5 bases and at J to 2 bases, leaving 4 bases not matched to a gene.